The present T cell receptor beta chain was sequenced within a study of blood T cell repertoires in COVID-19. Study-level background: Acute-phase and convalescent COVID-19 samples originated in the United States, Italy and Spain. T cells, B-cell-depleted T cells, or PBMCs supplied cDNA or gDNA.

Trimming left V 2 bases short and J 7 bases short, with 20 bases between. Germline CDR1 is LGHNA and CDR2 is YSLEER. This CDR3 has 17 residues. Source study methods: Amplification from reference gene primers served as the basis for estimated nucleated cell counts. Only in-frame clones appear in the TCRdb table, and some are missing; sequencing was by immunoSEQ multiplex PCR. The V and J calls and clone size come from that table; D and trimming were worked out from the DNA. In the table there are 300,000 to 400,000 clones, approximately 90% of which are singletons. This clone was detected once. The sample taken for sequencing was peripheral blood. The genes are TRBV4-3 and TRBJ2-2, with a possible D match to TRBD2 (6 bases). This TCR was sampled from a young woman who had recovered from COVID-19. In nucleotides, the CDR3 is TGCGCCAGCAGCCAAATGGCTTGGCGGGACCAAAGCGGGGAGCTGTTTTTT. It translates to CASSQMAWRDQSGELFF.